This T cell receptor beta chain comes out of a study of cytomegalovirus exposure and HLA in healthy donors. General study points: There were a few CMV-associated chains whose specificity for CMV antigens was confirmed in vitro.

Germline values: CDR1 SGDLS, CDR2 YYNGEE. The CDR3 totals 16 residues. V was trimmed by 4 bases and J by 7 bases, leaving 23 bases between them. Researchers ran the PCR with 60 Vbeta and 13 Jbeta primers. Sequencing was performed with immunoSEQ multiplex PCR; in TCRdb, only in-frame clones are kept and a portion is missing. This sample yields around 93,000 clones, of which less than 80% are seen a single time; about 5.5% belongs to the top ten. This clone was counted only a few times. Its antigen is undetermined. The sequenced sample consisted of PBMCs. The chain uses TRBV9 and TRBJ1-2; tentatively, D is TRBD1 (6 bases). The clonotype was recovered from a boy younger than 18 in good health and CMV-seropositive. The CDR3 is CASSPAVGGLTSGYTF. CDR3 bases: TGTGCCAGCAGCCCCGCGGTAGGGGGTTTAACGTCTGGCTACACCTTC.